The entry below describes one T cell receptor beta chain. The source of the sample is a study of blood T cell repertoires in COVID-19. Germline V CDR1 and CDR2: MDHEN, SYDVKM. Trimming shortened V by 5 bases and J by 1 base, and 24 bases separated the two germline ends. The CDR3 has 18 amino acids. Those enrolled, adults aged roughly 18 to 89 years, came from 20 to 25 US areas. Participants had their cohort set by participant-reported clinical history. Each recovered donor of Cohort 3 presented with two negative PCRs, clearance, or symptom resolution. Original methodology: Scientists estimated how many nucleated cells there were by amplifying reference gene primers. Libraries were prepared by immunoSEQ multiplex PCR; TCRdb keeps only in-frame clonotypes and omits some of them. D and trimming come from the DNA, and the V and J calls and clone size come from that table. The data hold about 400,000 clones, with over 85% observed a single time.

Sequencing was carried out using PBMCs or T cells enriched from blood (not recorded which). The receptor was derived from a woman aged 25 to 45 who had recovered from COVID-19. This chain links TRBV28 with TRBJ2-7, with D perhaps matching TRBD1 (6 bases). For the CDR3, the DNA is TGTGCCAGCAGTCTCGCCCCAGACAGGATAATTGAATCCTACGAGCAGTACTTC. It codes for CASSLAPDRIIESYEQYF.